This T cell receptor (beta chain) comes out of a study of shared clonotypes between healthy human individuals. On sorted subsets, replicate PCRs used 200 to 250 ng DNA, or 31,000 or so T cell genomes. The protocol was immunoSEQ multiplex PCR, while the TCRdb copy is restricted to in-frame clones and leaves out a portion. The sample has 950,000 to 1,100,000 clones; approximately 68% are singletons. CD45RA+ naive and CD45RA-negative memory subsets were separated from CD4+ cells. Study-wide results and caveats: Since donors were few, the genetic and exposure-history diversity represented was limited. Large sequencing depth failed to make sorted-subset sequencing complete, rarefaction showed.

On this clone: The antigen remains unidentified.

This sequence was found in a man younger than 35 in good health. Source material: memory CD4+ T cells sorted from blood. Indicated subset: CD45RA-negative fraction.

The CDR3 region has the DNA TGTGCCAGCAGCTTAGGGGCAGGACCAAACACTGAAGCTTTCTTT. Translated: CASSLGAGPNTEAFF. This chain links TRBV11-2 with TRBJ1-1, with no clear D. CDR1 and CDR2 (germline): SGHAT, FQNNGV. V was shortened by 1 base and J by 2 bases, with 11 bases between the two germline ends. The CDR3 is made up of 15 amino acids.